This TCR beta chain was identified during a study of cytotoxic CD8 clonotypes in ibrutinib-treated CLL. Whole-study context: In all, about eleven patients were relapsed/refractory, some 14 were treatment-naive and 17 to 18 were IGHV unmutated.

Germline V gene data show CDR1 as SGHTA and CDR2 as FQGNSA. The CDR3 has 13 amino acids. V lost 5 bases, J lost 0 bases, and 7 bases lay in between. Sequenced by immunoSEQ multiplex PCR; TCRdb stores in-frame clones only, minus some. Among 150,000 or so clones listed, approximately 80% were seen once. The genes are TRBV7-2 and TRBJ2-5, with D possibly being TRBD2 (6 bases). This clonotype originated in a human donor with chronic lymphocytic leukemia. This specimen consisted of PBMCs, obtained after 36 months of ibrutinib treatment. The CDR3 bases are TGTGCCAGCAGCCGGGACTACCAAGAGACCCAGTACTTC. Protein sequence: CASSRDYQETQYF.